The 23 T cell receptor beta chains listed next were all sequenced from one sample in a study of OX40 agonist ivuxolimab in advanced cancers. Method: immunoSEQ multiplex PCR; TCRdb's copy keeps in-frame clones and lacks some. The sample lists some 74,000 clones; around 86% were seen once. Sequenced here: CD4+ or CD8+ T cells sorted from blood, sampled in a trial of the OX40 agonist ivuxolimab. The receptors here all came from an adult with an advanced solid tumor such as melanoma, head and neck, liver or kidney cancer.

CDR3: CASSERSGQLAKNIQYF. The CDR3 region has the DNA TGTGCCAGCAGTGAACGATCGGGGCAGTTAGCCAAAAACATTCAGTACTTC. This chain links TRBV6-1 with TRBJ2-4, with D perhaps given as TRBD1 or TRBD2 (5 bases each). Germline CDR1 is MNHNS and CDR2 is SASEGT. Between the trimmed V and J ends, which lost 2 bases and 0 bases, there was a span of 14 bases. This CDR3 contains 17 residues.

The chain has TRBV30 and TRBJ1-4; 8 bases fit TRBD1. The germline V gene encodes CDR1 GTSNPN and CDR2 SVGIG (reference sequence). The CDR3 contains 12 residues. DNA for the CDR3: TGTGCTGTCGACAGGGGAGGAGAAAAACTGTTTTTT. Translated: CAVDRGGEKLFF.

The chain is built from TRBV6-5 and TRBJ2-7, with a possible D match to TRBD2 (6 bases). Between the trimmed V and J ends, which lost 6 bases and 0 bases, there was a span of 15 bases. CDR1 MNHEY and CDR2 SVGAGI come from the germline V gene. The CDR3 contains 15 residues. CDR3 protein: CASSQAGGSSYEQYF. The CDR3 DNA reads as TGTGCCAGCAGCCAGGCCGGGGGAAGCTCCTACGAGCAGTACTTC.

The gene calls are TRBV19 and TRBJ2-7; 7 bases match TRBD1. J was trimmed by 6 bases and V by 11 bases; bases with no gene match: 4. The CDR3 is made up of 10 amino acids. The germline CDR1 and CDR2 sequences are LNHDA and SQIVND (reference sequence). The CDR3 spells CAQGVGEQYF. The CDR3, as DNA: TGTGCCCAGGGGGTGGGCGAGCAGTACTTC.

This chain connects TRBV7-9 to TRBJ2-3; tentative D call: TRBD2 (5 bases). The germline CDR1 and CDR2 sequences are SEHNR and FQNEAQ (reference sequence). The ends were cut back, 8 bases at V and 3 bases at J, with 15 bases in the middle. There are 14 residues in the CDR3. The CDR3 DNA is TGTGCCAGCTGGATGGGGAGAGTAACAGATACGCAGTATTTT. Protein: CASWMGRVTDTQYF.

This chain links TRBV9 with TRBJ2-6; D gene uncertain. The CDR3 consists of 14 residues. V was shortened by 3 bases and J by 1 base, with 5 bases between the two germline ends. Germline CDR1 SGDLS, CDR2 YYNGEE. The CDR3 nucleotides are TGTGCCAGCAGCGGAGTATCTGGGGCCAACGTCCTGACTTTC. This codes for CASSGVSGANVLTF.

This chain links TRBV6-5 with TRBJ2-7, with D possibly matching TRBD1 (6 bases). Germline CDR1 is MNHEY and CDR2 is SVGAGI. Trimming took 0 bases from V and 2 from J, leaving 11 bases between them. This CDR3 is built from 15 residues. The CDR3 nucleotides read TGTGCCAGCAGTTACTCGATAGGGGGAGCCTACGAGCAGTACTTC. Translation gives CASSYSIGGAYEQYF.

The chain joins TRBV4-1 to TRBJ2-5, with 7 bases lining up with TRBD2. This CDR3 has 18 residues. V trimming: 7 bases; J trimming: 2 bases; junction bases outside the gene matches: 19. The germline V gene encodes CDR1 MGHRA and CDR2 YSYEKL. For the CDR3, the DNA is TGCGCCAGCACTAGTGGGGGAGGGACTTCAGATTCTCAAGAGACCCAGTACTTC. This sequence encodes CASTSGGGTSDSQETQYF.

The chain joins TRBV21-1 to TRBJ2-5; the DNA was not used to check the table's D call, TRBD1. TRBV21-1 is an annotated pseudogene. There are 16 residues in the CDR3. CDR3 DNA sequence: TGTGCCAGCAGCAGAGGGGACAGGGGGCTTGTGGAGACCCAGTACTTC. Translating gives CASSRGDRGLVETQYF.

The chain recombines TRBV10-2 with TRBJ1-1; 11 bases are shared with TRBD1. The germline V gene has CDR1 WSHSY and CDR2 SAAADI. The V segment lost 2 bases and the J segment 5 bases; nucleotides outside the gene matches: 7. The CDR3 runs to 16 residues. The CDR3: CASSEDGDRGKTEAFF. In nucleotides, the CDR3 is TGCGCCAGCAGTGAGGACGGGGACAGGGGGAAAACTGAAGCTTTCTTT.

This clone appeared a single time. The V and J genes are TRBV10-3 and TRBJ2-7; tentatively, D is TRBD1 or TRBD2 (5 bases each). From germline, CDR1 is ENHRY and CDR2 SYGVKD. This CDR3 has 14 residues. With 10 bases removed from V and 2 bases from J, the gap between germline ends came to 18 bases. The CDR3 loop reads CATSSGAHTYEQYF. CDR3 nucleotide sequence: TGTGCCACTTCGTCCGGGGCCCACACCTACGAGCAGTACTTC.

V gene TRBV7-6 combines with J gene TRBJ2-1; D remains ambiguous. Trimming cost V 4 bases and J 10 bases, with 20 bases left between them. This CDR3 has 15 residues. Germline V gene lookup returns CDR1 SGHVS and CDR2 FNYEAQ. DNA of the CDR3: TGTGCCAGCAGCTCCCTTTCAACCACTCTTTCAGAGCAGTTCTTC. As protein: CASSSLSTTLSEQFF.

V usage is TRBV29-1 and J usage is TRBJ2-7; TRBD2 matches at 8 bases. Germline V gives CDR1 SQVTM, CDR2 ANQGSEA. With 7 bases clipped from V and 6 bases from J, the junction kept 2 bases outside the gene matches. CDR3 length equals 10 residues. The CDR3 is CSEREREQYF. The CDR3 DNA reads as TGCAGCGAGCGGGAGCGCGAGCAGTACTTC.

There are a few counts of this clone. The rearrangement uses TRBV6-5 and TRBJ1-5, with 7 bases identical to TRBD1. CDR3 length: 14 residues. From germline, CDR1 is MNHEY and CDR2 SVGAGI. The J segment lost 3 bases and the V segment lost 6 bases, leaving 5 bases of the junction unmatched. The CDR3 here is CASRSDRDNQPQHF. Written as DNA, the CDR3 is TGTGCCAGCAGATCCGACAGGGACAATCAGCCCCAGCATTTT.

To note about this clone: Other DNA sequences in the sample encode the same CDR3. The CDR3 reads CASSLDHSYEQYF. CDR3 coding DNA: TGTGCCAGCAGCTTAGATCACTCCTACGAGCAGTACTTC. The rearrangement links TRBV7-2 to TRBJ2-7; D is uncertain. Germline CDR1 is SGHTA and CDR2 is FQGNSA. There are 13 residues in the CDR3. V shed 1 base and J shed 0 bases, with 4 bases lying between them.

The J gene is TRBJ1-2, the V gene TRBV2; D ambiguous. The V end was cut by 10 bases, the J end by 5 bases, with 17 bases between. This CDR3 is 13 amino acids long. Germline V gene lookup returns CDR1 SNHLY and CDR2 FYNNEI. CDR3 sequence reads: CATEERSLYGYTF. The CDR3 DNA is TGTGCCACCGAGGAGAGGTCCCTATATGGCTACACCTTC.

V is TRBV27 and J is TRBJ2-3; TRBD2 aligns across 8 bases. The germline V gene has CDR1 MNHEY and CDR2 SMNVEV (reference sequence). Trimming at V came to 7 bases and at J to 3 bases, leaving 9 bases not matched to a gene. The CDR3 runs to 15 residues. The chain's CDR3 is CASNPQRGRTDTQYF. CDR3 nucleotides: TGTGCCAGCAACCCCCAGCGGGGGAGGACAGATACGCAGTATTTT.

This chain joins TRBV4-1 and TRBJ2-5, with no clear D. V was clipped by 0 bases and J by 7 bases, with 15 bases between them. The CDR3 sequence is 15 residues long. Germline CDR1 and CDR2: MGHRA and YSYEKL. DNA of the CDR3: TGCGCCAGCAGCCAAGATTACGGCCGAGCCAGGACCCAGTACTTC. It yields the protein CASSQDYGRARTQYF.

The gene calls are TRBV6-1 and TRBJ1-6; maybe TRBD1 (5 bases). Germline V gives CDR1 MNHNS, CDR2 SASEGT. CDR3 length: 13 amino acids. V dropped 2 bases and J dropped 6 bases, with 5 bases sitting between them. In nucleotides, the CDR3 is TGTGCCAGCAGTGAAAGGGGTAATTCACCCCTCCACTTT. This encodes CASSERGNSPLHF.

The DNA for the CDR3 is TGTGCCAGCAGGAAAATAAAGGGATTCCTAGACTTGAGCTCCTACGAGCAGTACTTC. This translates into CASRKIKGFLDLSSYEQYF. This chain uses TRBV27 with TRBJ2-7; unclear D gene. This CDR3 has 19 amino acids. The V gene lost 6 bases and the J gene lost 0 bases, with 27 bases spanning the gap. Germline-derived CDR1 and CDR2 are MNHEY and SMNVEV (reference sequence).

The J gene is TRBJ2-3, the V gene TRBV10-1; the D is unclear. This CDR3 is 15 amino acids long. Trimming left V 3 bases short and J 0 bases short, with 10 bases between. Germline V lookup: CDR1 WNHNN, CDR2 SYGVQD (reference sequence). CDR3 protein: CASSDLKSSTDTQYF. DNA for the CDR3: TGCGCCAGCAGTGACCTAAAATCTAGCACAGATACGCAGTATTTT.

This chain links TRBV7-9 with TRBJ2-2, with D possibly being TRBD1 or TRBD2 (5 bases each). The CDR3 has 15 residues. Per the germline V gene, CDR1 is SEHNR and CDR2 is FQNEAQ (reference sequence). With 2 bases removed from V and 3 bases from J, the gap between germline ends came to 10 bases. CDR3 sequence (DNA): TGTGCCAGCAGCTTAATGCAGGGAGACACCGGGGAGCTGTTTTTT. It codes for CASSLMQGDTGELFF.

The chain carries TRBV25-1 and TRBJ2-2; 7 nucleotides align to TRBD1. The CDR3 runs 14 residues. The junction had 5 bases not matched to a gene; V was cut back by 8 bases and J by 2 bases. CDR1 and CDR2 from the germline V gene are MGHDK and SYGVNS. CDR3 DNA: TGTGCCAGCCAACAGGGGTTAAACACCGGGGAGCTGTTTTTT. This codes for CASQQGLNTGELFF.